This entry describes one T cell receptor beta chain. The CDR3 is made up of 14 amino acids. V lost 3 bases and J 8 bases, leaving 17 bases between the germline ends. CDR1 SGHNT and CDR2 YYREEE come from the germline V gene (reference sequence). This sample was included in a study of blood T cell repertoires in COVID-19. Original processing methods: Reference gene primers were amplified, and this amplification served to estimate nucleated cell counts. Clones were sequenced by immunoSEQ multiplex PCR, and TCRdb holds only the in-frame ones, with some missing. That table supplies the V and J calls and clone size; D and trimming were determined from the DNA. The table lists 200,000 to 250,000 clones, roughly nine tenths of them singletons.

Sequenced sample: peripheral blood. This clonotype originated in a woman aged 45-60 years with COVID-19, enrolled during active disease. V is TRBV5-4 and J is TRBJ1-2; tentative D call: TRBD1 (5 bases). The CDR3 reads CASSSGRRAEGYTF. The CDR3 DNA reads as TGTGCCAGCAGCTCAGGGAGGCGGGCGGAGGGCTACACCTTC.